This TCR beta chain was sequenced for a study of blood T cell repertoires in COVID-19. The CDR3 extends over 16 amino acids. Deletions cut 4 bases from V and 5 bases from J, with 18 bases between. The germline V gene encodes CDR1 SEHNR and CDR2 FQNEAQ (reference sequence). Repertoires were generated with immunoSEQ multiplex PCR, while TCRdb's copy carries only in-frame clones and drops some. The profile shows 60,000 to 90,000 clones, approximately 80% of them singletons. Sequencing was performed on peripheral blood. The sequence was collected from a woman in her fifties or sixties with acute or convalescent COVID-19. This rearrangement joins TRBV7-9 to TRBJ2-1; perhaps TRBD2 as D (6 bases). CDR3 amino acids: CASSSSEGLINNEQFF. Here the CDR3 DNA reads TGTGCCAGCAGCTCCTCGGAGGGATTAATCAACAATGAGCAGTTCTTC.